These 3 T cell receptor beta chains were sequenced from one sample in a study of cytomegalovirus exposure and HLA in healthy donors (dated by TCRdb to 2015 to 2018). The library was made by the immunoSEQ multiplex PCR assay. For the multiplex PCR, a mixture combining 60 forward primers for TCR Vbeta segments and 13 reverse primers for TCR Jbeta segments was used. The clones in this table, taken by TCRdb from immuneACCESS, are in-frame only. Not every clone is retained; where verified, under half of the shortfall comes from an unresolved V gene, and the cause of the rest is unknown. The sample data list hundreds of thousands of clones, and around 80% of these were observed just once. The ten largest clones represent approximately 0.47% of the sample. Material: PBMCs. These receptors came from a boy aged 5-17 years in good health and CMV-seronegative.

Here the CDR3 DNA reads TGTGCCAGCAGTGACTCGGAGAACAATGAGCAGTTCTTC. It translates to CASSDSENNEQFF. The chain links TRBV6-4 to TRBJ2-1; no firm D call. The CDR3 spans 13 residues. V was clipped by 0 bases and J by 5 bases, with 5 bases between them. Germline V gives CDR1 MRHNA, CDR2 SNTAGT.

This sequence joins TRBV29-1 and TRBJ2-7; 9 bases match TRBD2. CDR3 length: 13 amino acids. V lost 6 bases to trimming and J lost 7 bases; unmatched junction nucleotides: 10. CDR1 is SQVTM and CDR2 is ANQGSEA in the germline V gene. This chain's CDR3 is CSVTVAGVGEQYF. The CDR3 region has the DNA TGCAGCGTAACCGTAGCGGGAGTGGGGGAGCAGTACTTC.

This clone was detected once. The rearrangement links TRBV11-2 to TRBJ1-2, with D perhaps TRBD1 (6 bases). Germline V gives CDR1 SGHAT, CDR2 FQNNGV. The V gene lost 6 bases and the J gene lost 4 bases, with 12 bases spanning the gap. CDR3 length equals 13 residues. In DNA, the CDR3 is TGTGCCAGCAGGCGAGGACAGTCCTATGGCTACACCTTC. Protein: CASRRGQSYGYTF.